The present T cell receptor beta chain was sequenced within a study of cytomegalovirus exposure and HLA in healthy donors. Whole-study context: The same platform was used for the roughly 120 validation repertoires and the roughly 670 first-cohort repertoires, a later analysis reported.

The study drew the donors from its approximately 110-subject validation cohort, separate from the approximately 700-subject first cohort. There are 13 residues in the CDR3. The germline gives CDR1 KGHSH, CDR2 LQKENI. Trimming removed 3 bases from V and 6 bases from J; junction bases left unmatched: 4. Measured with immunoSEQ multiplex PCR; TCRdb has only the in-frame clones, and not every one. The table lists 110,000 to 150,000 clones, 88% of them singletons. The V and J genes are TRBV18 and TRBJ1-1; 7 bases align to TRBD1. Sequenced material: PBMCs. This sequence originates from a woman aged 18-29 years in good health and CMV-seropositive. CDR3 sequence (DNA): TGTGCCAGCTCACCGACAGGGCACGCTGAAGCTTTCTTT. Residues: CASSPTGHAEAFF. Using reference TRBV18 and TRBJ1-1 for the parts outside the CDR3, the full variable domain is NAGVMQNPRHLVRRRGQEARLRCSPMKGHSHVYWYRQLPEEGLKFMVYLQKENIIDESGMPKERFSAEFPKEGPSILRIQQVVRGDSAAYFCASSPTGHAEAFFGQGTRLTVV.